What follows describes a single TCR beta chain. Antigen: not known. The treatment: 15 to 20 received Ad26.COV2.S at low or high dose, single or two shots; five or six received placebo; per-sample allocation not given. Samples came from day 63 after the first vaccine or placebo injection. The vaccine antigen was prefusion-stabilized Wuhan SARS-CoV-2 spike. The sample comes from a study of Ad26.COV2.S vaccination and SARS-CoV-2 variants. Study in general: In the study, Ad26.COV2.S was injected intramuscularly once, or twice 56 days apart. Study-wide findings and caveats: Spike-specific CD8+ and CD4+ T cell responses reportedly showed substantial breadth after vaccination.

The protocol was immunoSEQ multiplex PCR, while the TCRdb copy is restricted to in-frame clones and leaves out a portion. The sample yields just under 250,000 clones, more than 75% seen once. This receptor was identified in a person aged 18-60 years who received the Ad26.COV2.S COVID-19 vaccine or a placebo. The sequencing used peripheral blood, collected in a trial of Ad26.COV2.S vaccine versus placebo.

CDR3 in amino acids: CASSILRGTLNTEAFF. DNA for the CDR3: TGTGCCAGTAGTATTCTGAGGGGGACATTGAACACTGAAGCTTTCTTT. The chain couples TRBV19 to TRBJ1-1; possibly TRBD1 for D (6 bases). Per the germline V gene, CDR1 is LNHDA and CDR2 is SQIVND (reference sequence). The CDR3 runs 16 residues. Trimming removed 3 bases at V and 0 bases at J, with 14 bases between.